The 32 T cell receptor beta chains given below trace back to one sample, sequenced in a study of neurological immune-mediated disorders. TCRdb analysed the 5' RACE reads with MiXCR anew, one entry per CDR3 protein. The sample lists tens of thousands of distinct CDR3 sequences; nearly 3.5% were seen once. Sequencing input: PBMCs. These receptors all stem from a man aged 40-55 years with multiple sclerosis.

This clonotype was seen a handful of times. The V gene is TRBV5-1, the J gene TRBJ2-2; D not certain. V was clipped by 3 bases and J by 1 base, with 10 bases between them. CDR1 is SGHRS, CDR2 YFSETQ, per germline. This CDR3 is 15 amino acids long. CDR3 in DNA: TGCGCCAGCAGCTGGGCGACGGAGAACACCGGGGAGCTGTTTTTT. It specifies CASSWATENTGELFF.

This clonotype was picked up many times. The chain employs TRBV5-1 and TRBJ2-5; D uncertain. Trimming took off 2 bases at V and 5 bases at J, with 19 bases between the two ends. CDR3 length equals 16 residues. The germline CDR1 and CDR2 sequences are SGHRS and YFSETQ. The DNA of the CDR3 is TGCGCCAGCAGCTTATCGTTCCTGGCACGACGGGAGACCCAGTACTTC. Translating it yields CASSLSFLARRETQYF. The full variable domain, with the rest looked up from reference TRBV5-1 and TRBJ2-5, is KAGVTQTPRYLIKTRGQQVTLSCSPISGHRSVSWYQQTPGQGLQFLFEYFSETQRNKGNFPGRFSGRQFSNSRSEMNVSTLELGDSALYLCASSLSFLARRETQYFGPGTRLLVL.

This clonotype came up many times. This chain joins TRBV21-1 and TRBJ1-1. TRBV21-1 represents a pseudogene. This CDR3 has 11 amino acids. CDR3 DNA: TGTGCCGCGGGAGACGGCACTGAAGCTTTCTTT. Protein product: CAAGDGTEAFF.

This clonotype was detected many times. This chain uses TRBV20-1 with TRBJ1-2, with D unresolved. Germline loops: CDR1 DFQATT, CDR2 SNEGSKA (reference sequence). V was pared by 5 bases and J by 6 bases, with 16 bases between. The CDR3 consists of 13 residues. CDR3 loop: CSARRRAFDGYTF. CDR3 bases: TGCAGTGCTCGCAGGAGAGCCTTTGATGGCTACACCTTC.

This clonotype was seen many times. CDR3 coding DNA: TGTGCCAGCAGTTTAGCTGAGCAGTTCTTC. It yields the protein CASSLAEQFF. The chain couples TRBV12-3 or TRBV12-4 to TRBJ2-1; D gene ambiguous. Trimming left V 0 bases short and J 9 bases short, with 0 bases between. The CDR3 has 10 residues.

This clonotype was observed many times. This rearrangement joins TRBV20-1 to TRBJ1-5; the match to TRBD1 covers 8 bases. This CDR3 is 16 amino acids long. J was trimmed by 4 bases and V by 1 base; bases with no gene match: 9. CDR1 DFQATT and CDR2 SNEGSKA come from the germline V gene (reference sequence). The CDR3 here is CSARGVGQGYNQPQHF. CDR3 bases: TGCAGTGCTAGAGGGGTTGGACAGGGCTATAATCAGCCCCAGCATTTT.

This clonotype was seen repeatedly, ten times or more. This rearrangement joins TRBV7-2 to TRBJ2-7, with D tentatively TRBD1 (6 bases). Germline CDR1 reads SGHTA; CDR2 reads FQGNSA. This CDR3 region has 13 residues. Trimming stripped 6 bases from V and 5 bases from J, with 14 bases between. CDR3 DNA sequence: TGTGCCAGCAGAATCCCAGGGGTCGACGAGCAGTACTTC. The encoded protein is CASRIPGVDEQYF.

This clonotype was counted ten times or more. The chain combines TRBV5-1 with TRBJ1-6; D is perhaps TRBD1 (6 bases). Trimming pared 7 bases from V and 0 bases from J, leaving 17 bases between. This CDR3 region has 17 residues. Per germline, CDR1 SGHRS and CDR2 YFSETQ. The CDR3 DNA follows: TGCGCCAGCGCCGGCGGGGGGCCCGGCTCCTATAATTCACCCCTCCACTTT. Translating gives CASAGGGPGSYNSPLHF.

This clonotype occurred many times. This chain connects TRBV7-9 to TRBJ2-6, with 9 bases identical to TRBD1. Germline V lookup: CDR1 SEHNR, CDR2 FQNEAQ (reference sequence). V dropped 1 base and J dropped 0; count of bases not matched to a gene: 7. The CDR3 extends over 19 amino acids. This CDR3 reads CASSLVPGQGNSGANVLTF. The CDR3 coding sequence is TGTGCCAGCAGCTTAGTCCCCGGACAGGGGAACTCTGGGGCCAACGTCCTGACTTTC.

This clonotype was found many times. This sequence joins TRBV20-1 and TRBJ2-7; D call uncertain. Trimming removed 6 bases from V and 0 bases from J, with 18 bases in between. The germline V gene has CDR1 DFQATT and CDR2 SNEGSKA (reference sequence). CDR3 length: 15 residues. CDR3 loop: CSAQLGPLSSYEQYF. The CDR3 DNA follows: TGCAGTGCCCAGCTCGGGCCTTTGAGCTCCTACGAGCAGTACTTC.

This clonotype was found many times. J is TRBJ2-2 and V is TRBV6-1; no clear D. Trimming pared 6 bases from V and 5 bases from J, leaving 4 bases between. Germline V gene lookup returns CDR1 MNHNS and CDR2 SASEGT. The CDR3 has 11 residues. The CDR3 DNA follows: TGTGCCAGCAGGGTGACCGGGGAGCTGTTTTTT. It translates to CASRVTGELFF.

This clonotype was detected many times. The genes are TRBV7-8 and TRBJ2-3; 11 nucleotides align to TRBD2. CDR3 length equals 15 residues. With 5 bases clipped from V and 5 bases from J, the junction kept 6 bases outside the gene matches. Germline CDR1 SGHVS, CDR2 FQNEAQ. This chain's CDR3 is CASSPRLAGIDTQYF. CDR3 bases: TGTGCCAGCAGCCCCCGACTAGCGGGAATAGATACGCAGTATTTT.

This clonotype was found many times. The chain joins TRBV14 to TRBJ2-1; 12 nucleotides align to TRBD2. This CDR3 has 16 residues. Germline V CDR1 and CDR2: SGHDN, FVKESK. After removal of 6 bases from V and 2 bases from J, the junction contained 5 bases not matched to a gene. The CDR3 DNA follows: TGTGCCAGCAGTTTTAGGACTAGCGGGACCTACAATGAGCAGTTCTTC. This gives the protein CASSFRTSGTYNEQFF.

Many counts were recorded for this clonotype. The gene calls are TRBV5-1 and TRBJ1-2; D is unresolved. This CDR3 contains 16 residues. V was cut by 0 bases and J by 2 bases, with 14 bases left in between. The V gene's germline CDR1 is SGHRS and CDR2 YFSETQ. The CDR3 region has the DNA TGCGCCAGCAGCTTGGACGGACGAGCGATCAACTATGGCTACACCTTC. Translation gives CASSLDGRAINYGYTF.

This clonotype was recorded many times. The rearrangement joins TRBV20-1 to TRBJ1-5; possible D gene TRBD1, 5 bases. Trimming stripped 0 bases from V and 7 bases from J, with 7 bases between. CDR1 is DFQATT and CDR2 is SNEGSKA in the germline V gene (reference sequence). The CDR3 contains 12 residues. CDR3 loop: CSARDEGQPQHF. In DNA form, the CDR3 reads TGCAGTGCTAGAGATGAGGGGCAGCCCCAGCATTTT.

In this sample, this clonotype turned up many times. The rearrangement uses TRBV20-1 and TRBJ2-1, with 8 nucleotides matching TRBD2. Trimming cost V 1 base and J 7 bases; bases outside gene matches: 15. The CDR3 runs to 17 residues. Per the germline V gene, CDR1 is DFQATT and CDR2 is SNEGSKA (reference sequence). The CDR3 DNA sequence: TGCAGTGCTAGAGGCGGAGGAGCCCGGGGGGGCCCGAATGAGCAGTTCTTC. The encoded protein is CSARGGGARGGPNEQFF.

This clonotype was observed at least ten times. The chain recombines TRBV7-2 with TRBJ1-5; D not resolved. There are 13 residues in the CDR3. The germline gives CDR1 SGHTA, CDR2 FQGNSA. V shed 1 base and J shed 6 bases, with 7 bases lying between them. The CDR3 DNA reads TGTGCCAGCAGCTTAGGTTTCGTTCAGCCCCAGCATTTT. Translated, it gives CASSLGFVQPQHF.

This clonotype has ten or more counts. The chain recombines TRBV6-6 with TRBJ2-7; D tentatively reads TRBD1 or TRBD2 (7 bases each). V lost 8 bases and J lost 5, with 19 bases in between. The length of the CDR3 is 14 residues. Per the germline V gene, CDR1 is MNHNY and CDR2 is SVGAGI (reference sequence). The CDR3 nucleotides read TGTGCCAGCGGGAAGACAGGGAGGGTTGACGAGCAGTACTTC. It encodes CASGKTGRVDEQYF.

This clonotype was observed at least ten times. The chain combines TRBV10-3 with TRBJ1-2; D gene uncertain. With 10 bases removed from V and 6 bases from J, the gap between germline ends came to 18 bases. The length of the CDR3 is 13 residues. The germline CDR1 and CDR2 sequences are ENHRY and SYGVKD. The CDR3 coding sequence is TGTGCCACCGGCTCGTTCTCCCTTAATGGCTACACCTTC. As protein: CATGSFSLNGYTF.

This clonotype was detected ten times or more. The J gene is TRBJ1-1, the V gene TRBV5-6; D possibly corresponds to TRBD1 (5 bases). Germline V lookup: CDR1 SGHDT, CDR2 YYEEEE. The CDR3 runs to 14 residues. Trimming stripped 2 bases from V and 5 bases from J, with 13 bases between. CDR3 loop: CASSFFERGTEAFF. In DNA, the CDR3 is TGTGCCAGCAGCTTCTTTGAGAGGGGAACTGAAGCTTTCTTT.

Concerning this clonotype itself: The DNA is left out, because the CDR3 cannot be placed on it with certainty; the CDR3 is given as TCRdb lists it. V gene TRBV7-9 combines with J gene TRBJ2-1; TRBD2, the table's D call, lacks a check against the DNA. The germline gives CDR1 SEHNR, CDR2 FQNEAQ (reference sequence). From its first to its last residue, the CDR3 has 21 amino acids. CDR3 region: CASSFYICSARTRGSYNEQFF.

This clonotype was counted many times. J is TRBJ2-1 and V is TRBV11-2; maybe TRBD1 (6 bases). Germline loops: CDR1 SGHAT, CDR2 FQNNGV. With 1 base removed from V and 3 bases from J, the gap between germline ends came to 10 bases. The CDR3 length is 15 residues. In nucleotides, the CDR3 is TGTGCCAGCAGCTTAGCGGGACACCTCTACAATGAGCAGTTCTTC. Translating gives CASSLAGHLYNEQFF.

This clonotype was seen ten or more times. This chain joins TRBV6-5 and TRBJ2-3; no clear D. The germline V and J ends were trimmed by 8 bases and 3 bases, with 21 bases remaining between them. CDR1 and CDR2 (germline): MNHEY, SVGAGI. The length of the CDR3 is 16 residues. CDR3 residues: CASSSRRQGFTDTQYF. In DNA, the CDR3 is TGTGCCAGCTCTTCCAGACGCCAAGGATTTACAGATACGCAGTATTTT.

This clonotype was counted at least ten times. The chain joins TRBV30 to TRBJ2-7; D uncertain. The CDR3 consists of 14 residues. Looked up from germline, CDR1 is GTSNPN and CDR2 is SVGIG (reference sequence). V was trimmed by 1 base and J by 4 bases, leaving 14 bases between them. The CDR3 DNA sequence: TGTGCCTGGAGTGAAGGGCACCAATCATACGAGCAGTACTTC. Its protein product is CAWSEGHQSYEQYF.

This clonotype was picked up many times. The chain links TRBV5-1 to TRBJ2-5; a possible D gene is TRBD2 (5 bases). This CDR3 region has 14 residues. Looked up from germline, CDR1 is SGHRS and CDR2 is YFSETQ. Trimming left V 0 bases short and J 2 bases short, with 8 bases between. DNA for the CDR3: TGCGCCAGCAGCTTGGCCGGGGTTCAAGAGACCCAGTACTTC. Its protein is CASSLAGVQETQYF.

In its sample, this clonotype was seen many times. The CDR3 DNA reads as TGTGCCAGCAGCCAAGGGCAGGGGGCGGGAGAGACCCAGTACTTC. Its protein is CASSQGQGAGETQYF. The rearrangement links TRBV3-1 to TRBJ2-5; 8 nucleotides align to TRBD1. V dropped 1 base and J dropped 4; count of bases not matched to a gene: 5. The CDR3 covers 15 residues. From germline, CDR1 is LGHDT and CDR2 YNNKEL (reference sequence).

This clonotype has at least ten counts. CDR3 nucleotides: TGCAGTGCTAGTAACCCCCGGAGTGCTACCGGGGAGCTGTTTTTT. This translates into CSASNPRSATGELFF. The V and J genes are TRBV20-1 and TRBJ2-2; D ambiguous. The length of the CDR3 is 15 residues. Trimming took off 3 bases at V and 5 bases at J, with 16 bases between the two ends. CDR1 is DFQATT, CDR2 SNEGSKA, per germline (reference sequence).

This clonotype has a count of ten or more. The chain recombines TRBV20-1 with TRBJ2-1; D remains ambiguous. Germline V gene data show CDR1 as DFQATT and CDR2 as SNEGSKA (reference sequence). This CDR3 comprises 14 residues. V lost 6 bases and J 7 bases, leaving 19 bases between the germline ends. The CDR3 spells CSARPIGFRNEQFF. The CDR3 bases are TGCAGTGCCAGACCAATAGGTTTTAGGAATGAGCAGTTCTTC.

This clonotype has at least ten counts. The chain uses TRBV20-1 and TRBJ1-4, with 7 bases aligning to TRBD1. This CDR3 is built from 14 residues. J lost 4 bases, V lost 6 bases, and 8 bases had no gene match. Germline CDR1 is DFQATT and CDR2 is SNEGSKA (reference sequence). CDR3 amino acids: CSAPRGTDNEKLFF. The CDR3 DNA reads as TGCAGTGCCCCGCGGGGGACAGATAATGAAAAACTGTTTTTT.

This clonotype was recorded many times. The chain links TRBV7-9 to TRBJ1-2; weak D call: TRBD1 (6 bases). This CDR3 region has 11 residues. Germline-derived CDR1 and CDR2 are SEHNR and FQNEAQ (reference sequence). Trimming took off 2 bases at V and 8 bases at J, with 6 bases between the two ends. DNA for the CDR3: TGTGCCAGCAGCTTACAGGGGGGCTACACCTTC. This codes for CASSLQGGYTF. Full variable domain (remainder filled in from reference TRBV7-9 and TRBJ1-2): DTGVSQNPRHKITKRGQNVTFRCDPISEHNRLYWYRQTLGQGPEFLTYFQNEAQLEKSRLLSDRFSAERPKGSFSTLEIQRTEQGDSAMYLCASSLQGGYTFGSGTRLTVV.

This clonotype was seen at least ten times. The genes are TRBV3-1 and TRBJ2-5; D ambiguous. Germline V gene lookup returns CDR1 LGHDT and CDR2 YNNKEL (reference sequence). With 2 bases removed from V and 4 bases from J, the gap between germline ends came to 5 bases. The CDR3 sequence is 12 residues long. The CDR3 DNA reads TGTGCCAGCAGCCAATTTCTAGAGACCCAGTACTTC. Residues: CASSQFLETQYF.

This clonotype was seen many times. CDR3: CASSHTMEGFTDTQYF. The CDR3, as DNA: TGTGCCAGCAGCCATACCATGGAGGGCTTCACAGATACGCAGTATTTT. The chain joins TRBV3-1 to TRBJ2-3; weak D call: TRBD2 (6 bases). This CDR3 has 16 amino acids. V was clipped by 3 bases and J by 2 bases, with 15 bases between them. Germline V CDR1 and CDR2: LGHDT, YNNKEL (reference sequence).